A selection of T cell receptor beta chains follows, all from one sample in a study of blood T cell repertoires in COVID-19. Method: immunoSEQ multiplex PCR; TCRdb's copy keeps in-frame clones and lacks some. The sample lists tens of thousands of clones, about four fifths occurring once. The sample consisted of peripheral blood. All receptors come from a man at least 80 years old with acute or convalescent COVID-19. Each CDR3 is given with its conserved first and last residue.

CDR3,J,V
CASSRSGTWNEQFF,TRBJ2-1,TRBV11-3
CASSLGLAGTSTDTQYF,TRBJ2-3,TRBV5-4
CASSEQGDTEAFF,TRBJ1-1,TRBV6-1
CASSQSYRGPNLMMDEQYF,TRBJ2-7,TRBV23-1
CASSFTSGGSYNEQFF,TRBJ2-1,TRBV5-1
CASIPEPGLAGDYNEQFF,TRBJ2-1,TRBV27
CASSLGQNYGYTF,TRBJ1-2,TRBV12-3/TRBV12-4
CASSVSGYNEQFF,TRBJ2-1,TRBV6-4
CASSAPGQASTDTQYF,TRBJ2-3,TRBV2
CASQGLAGANTGELFF,TRBJ2-2,TRBV28
CASSPRVAADNSPLHF,TRBJ1-6,TRBV5-1
CASSPITGTSGRSSYNEQFF,TRBJ2-1,TRBV28
CASSLGAGGSTNEKLFF,TRBJ1-4,TRBV5-1
CASSYWDSSSYEQYF,TRBJ2-7,TRBV28
CASSLRRGDIQYF,TRBJ2-4,TRBV27
CASSLQGEITEAFF,TRBJ1-1,TRBV7-2
CASSLFPRSYNEQFF,TRBJ2-1,TRBV28
CASSFGGDYTF,TRBJ1-2,TRBV7-9
CASTKGGAEGYTF,TRBJ1-2,TRBV14
CASSISGRVKEKLFF,TRBJ1-4,TRBV19
CASSDRLQGGYTF,TRBJ1-2,TRBV25-1
CASSEGLLSGNTIYF,TRBJ1-3,TRBV2
CASSQGSGAYNEQFF,TRBJ2-1,TRBV4-2
CSGKGLAGGTGELFF,TRBJ2-2,TRBV29-1
CAWSDGETQYF,TRBJ2-5,TRBV30
CGGGLRNNEQFF,TRBJ2-1,TRBV5-8
CASSQELGRDYGYTF,TRBJ1-2,TRBV14
CSVGDGLKDSPLHF,TRBJ1-6,TRBV29-1
CASSQDSGTLGWGYTF,TRBJ1-2,TRBV3-1/TRBV3-2
CASSLYSGRSEQFF,TRBJ2-1,TRBV11-2
CASSASTGDQPQHF,TRBJ1-5,TRBV9
CASSLQGGPTDTQYF,TRBJ2-3,TRBV5-1
CASSLGLASTDTQYF,TRBJ2-3,TRBV10-2
CASSYMQGENYGYTF,TRBJ1-2,TRBV6-2/TRBV6-3
CASSTTGNTEAFF,TRBJ1-1,TRBV19
CASSESAGSADTQYF,TRBJ2-3,TRBV25-1
CASSLRAGGTEAFF,TRBJ1-1,TRBV5-1
CASSPGLAGTNTGELFF,TRBJ2-2,TRBV6-6
CASSDDRNTDTQYF,TRBJ2-3,TRBV25-1
CASSFAGTGRYEQYF,TRBJ2-7,TRBV28
CASSLTGGNGYTF,TRBJ1-2,TRBV28